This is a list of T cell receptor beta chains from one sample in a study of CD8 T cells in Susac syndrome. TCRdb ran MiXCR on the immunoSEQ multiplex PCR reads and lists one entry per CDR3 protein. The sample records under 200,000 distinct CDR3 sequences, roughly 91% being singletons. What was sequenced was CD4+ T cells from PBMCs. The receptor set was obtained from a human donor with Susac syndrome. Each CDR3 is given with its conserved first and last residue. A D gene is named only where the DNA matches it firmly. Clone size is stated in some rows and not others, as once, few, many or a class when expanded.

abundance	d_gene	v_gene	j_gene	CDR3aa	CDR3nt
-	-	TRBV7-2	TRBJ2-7	CASSLGKLYEQYF	TGTGCCAGCAGCCTCGGGAAATTGTACGAGCAGTACTTC
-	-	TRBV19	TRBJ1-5	CASSIRAAGQPQHF	TGTGCCAGTAGTATTCGGGCAGCAGGTCAGCCCCAGCATTTT
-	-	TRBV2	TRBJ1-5	CASSEGEAGRQPQHF	TGTGCCAGCAGTGAAGGTGAAGCGGGACGTCAGCCCCAGCATTTT
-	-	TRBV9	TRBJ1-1	CASKGEGTEAFF	TGTGCCAGCAAGGGGGAAGGAACTGAAGCTTTCTTT
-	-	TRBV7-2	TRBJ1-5	CASSLAGGVGQPQHF	TGTGCCAGCAGCTTAGCGGGTGGGGTTGGTCAGCCCCAGCATTTT
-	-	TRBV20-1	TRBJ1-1	CSARRGNTEAFF	TGCAGTGCTAGACGGGGGAACACTGAAGCTTTCTTT
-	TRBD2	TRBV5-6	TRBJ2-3	CASSITSGRAIDTQYF	TGTGCCAGCAGCATTACTAGCGGGAGGGCCATAGATACGCAGTATTTT
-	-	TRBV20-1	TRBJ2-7	CSAQGQSAYEQYF	TGCAGTGCCCAAGGACAGTCAGCCTACGAGCAGTACTTC
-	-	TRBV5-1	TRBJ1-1	CASSLVGVNTEAFF	TGCGCCAGCAGCTTGGTAGGGGTAAACACTGAAGCTTTCTTT
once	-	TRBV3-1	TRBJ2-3	CASSQDQSTDTQYF	TGTGCCAGCAGCCAAGATCAGAGCACAGATACGCAGTATTTT
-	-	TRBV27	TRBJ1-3	CASSLQQGGGNTIYF	TGTGCCAGCAGTTTACAACAGGGCGGGGGAAACACCATATATTTT
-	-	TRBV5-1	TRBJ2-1	CASSLAVRGNEQFF	TGCGCCAGCAGCTTGGCCGTTCGGGGGAATGAGCAGTTCTTC
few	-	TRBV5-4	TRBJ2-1	CASSWGLNEQFF	TGTGCCAGCAGCTGGGGACTCAATGAGCAGTTCTTC
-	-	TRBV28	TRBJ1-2	CASSLTQAGNGFF	TGTGCCAGCAGTCTTACACAGGCCGGGAATGGGTTCTTC
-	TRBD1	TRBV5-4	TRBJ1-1	CASSLSLSGGYTEAFF	TGTGCCAGCAGCTTAAGTTTGTCAGGGGGCTATACTGAAGCTTTCTTT
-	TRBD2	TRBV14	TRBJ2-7	CASSQEGLAVSYEQYF	TGTGCCAGCAGCCAAGAGGGACTAGCGGTTTCCTACGAGCAGTACTTC
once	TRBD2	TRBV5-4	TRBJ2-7	CASSLNLAGVEQYF	TGTGCCAGCAGCCTTAATCTAGCGGGAGTTGAGCAGTACTTC
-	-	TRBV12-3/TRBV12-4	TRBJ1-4	CASSRSGPLNEKLFF	TGTGCCAGCAGTCGCTCCGGCCCCCTTAATGAAAAACTGTTTTTT
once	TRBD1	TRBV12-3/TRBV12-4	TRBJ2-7	CASSDGLRDRSYEQYF	TGTGCCAGCAGCGACGGATTGCGGGACAGGTCCTACGAGCAGTACTTC
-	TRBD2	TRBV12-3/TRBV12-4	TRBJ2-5	CASSLRDYQETQYF	TGTGCCAGCAGTCTCAGGGACTATCAAGAGACCCAGTACTTC
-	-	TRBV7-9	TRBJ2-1	CASSSLQGYNEQFF	TGTGCCAGCAGCTCCCTCCAGGGCTACAATGAGCAGTTCTTC
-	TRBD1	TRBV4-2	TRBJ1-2	CASSQEGQGANYGYTF	TGTGCCAGCAGCCAAGAGGGACAGGGTGCCAACTATGGCTACACCTTC
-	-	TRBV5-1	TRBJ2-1	CASSLALEGNEQFF	TGCGCCAGCAGCTTGGCTTTAGAGGGCAATGAGCAGTTCTTC
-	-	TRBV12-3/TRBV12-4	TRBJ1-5	CASSFKGSQPQHF	TGTGCCAGCAGTTTTAAGGGCTCCCAGCCCCAGCATTTT
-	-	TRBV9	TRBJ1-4	CASSVTTNEKLFF	TGTGCCAGCAGCGTCACAACTAATGAAAAACTGTTTTTT
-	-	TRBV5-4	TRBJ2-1	CASSLGPRNEQFF	TGTGCCAGCAGCTTGGGACCCCGGAATGAGCAGTTCTTC
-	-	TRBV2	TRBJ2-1	CASRSYIISYNEQFF	TGTGCCAGCCGTAGTTACATAATCTCCTACAATGAGCAGTTCTTC
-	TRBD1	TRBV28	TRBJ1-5	CASRPSGTGQQPQHF	TGTGCCAGCAGGCCCTCAGGGACAGGTCAGCAGCCCCAGCATTTT
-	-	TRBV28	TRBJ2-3	CASSWRGDTDTQYF	TGTGCCAGCAGTTGGCGCGGGGATACAGATACGCAGTATTTT
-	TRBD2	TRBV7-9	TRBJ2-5	CASSFTSGRAVETQYF	TGTGCCAGCAGCTTTACTAGCGGGAGGGCTGTAGAGACCCAGTACTTC
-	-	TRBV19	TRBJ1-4	CASSIKGQVHEKLFF	TGTGCCAGTAGTATAAAGGGACAAGTTCATGAAAAACTGTTTTTT
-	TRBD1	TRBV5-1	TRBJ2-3	CASSHPDRAPYTQYF	TGCGCCAGCAGCCACCCTGACAGGGCTCCCTATACGCAGTATTTT
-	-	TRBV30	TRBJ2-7	CAWSTRVYEQYF	TGTGCCTGGTCCACGCGAGTATACGAGCAGTACTTC
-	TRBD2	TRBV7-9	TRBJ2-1	CASSPRLAGGYNEQFF	TGTGCCAGCAGCCCCCGACTAGCGGGAGGCTATAATGAGCAGTTCTTC
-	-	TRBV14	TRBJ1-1	CASSQNPRFMERRGLNTEAFF	TGTGCCAGCAGCCAAAACCCTCGATTTATGGAAAGACGGGGCCTCAACACTGAAGCTTTCTTT